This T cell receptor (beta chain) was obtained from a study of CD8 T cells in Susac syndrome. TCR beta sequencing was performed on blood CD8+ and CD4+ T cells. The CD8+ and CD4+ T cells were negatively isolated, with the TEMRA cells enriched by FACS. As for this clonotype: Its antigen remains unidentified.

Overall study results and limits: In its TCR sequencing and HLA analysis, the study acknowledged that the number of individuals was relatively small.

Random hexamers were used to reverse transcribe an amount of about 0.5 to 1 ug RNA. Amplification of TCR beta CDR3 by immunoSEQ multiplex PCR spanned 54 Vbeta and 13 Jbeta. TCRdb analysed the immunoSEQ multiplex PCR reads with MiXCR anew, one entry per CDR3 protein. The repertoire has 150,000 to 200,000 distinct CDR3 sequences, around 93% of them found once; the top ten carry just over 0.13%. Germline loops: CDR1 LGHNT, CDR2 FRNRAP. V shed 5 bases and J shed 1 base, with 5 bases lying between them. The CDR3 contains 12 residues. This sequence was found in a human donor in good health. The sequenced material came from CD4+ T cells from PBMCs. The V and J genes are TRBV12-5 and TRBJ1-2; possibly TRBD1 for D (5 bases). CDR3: CASGQGNYGYTF. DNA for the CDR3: TGTGCTAGTGGTCAGGGTAACTATGGCTACACCTTC.